This T cell receptor (beta chain) came from a study of CD8+ T cells in alopecia areata. Germline lookup yields CDR1 ENHRY and CDR2 SYGVKD. This CDR3 comprises 15 residues. The ends lost 2 bases at V and 4 bases at J; junction bases unmatched: 4. The sequencing template was cDNA reverse transcribed from extracted RNA. Method: immunoSEQ multiplex PCR; TCRdb's copy keeps in-frame clones and lacks some. The sample shows some 170,000 clones, just over 65% of them seen only once. The input for sequencing was CD8+ T cells sorted from blood, taken at week 0. The chain recombines TRBV10-3 with TRBJ2-5; 10 bases map to TRBD2. This receptor was identified in a human donor with alopecia areata. CDR3 in DNA: TGTGCCATCAGTGAGGAGCGGGGGGGCCCAGAGACCCAGTACTTC. Its protein is CAISEERGGPETQYF.